This entry features one T cell receptor (beta chain) sequence. Its specificity is unknown. T cells were not sorted, and total RNA was isolated straight from whole blood. Germline V gene data show CDR1 as SGHKS and CDR2 as YYEKEE (reference sequence). The CDR3 covers 16 residues. This specimen comes from a study of monozygotic twins with inflammatory bowel disease. From its re-call of the 5' RACE reads, TCRdb lists each CDR3 protein once, without DNA. The sample holds over 110,000 distinct CDR3 sequences. Study-wide points: Distinct T cell subtypes could not be told apart.

The chain employs TRBV5-5 and TRBJ1-5; the TCRdb D gene call, TRBD1, has no DNA to confirm it. The material sequenced was blood. The clonotype comes from a human donor with ulcerative colitis or Crohn's disease, or a healthy co-twin of an affected twin (not recorded which). CDR3: CASSLGQGGSNQPQHF.